This T cell receptor (beta chain) appears in the sequencing data of a study of OX40 agonist ivuxolimab in advanced cancers. Describing the broader study: Ivuxolimab was a fully human IgG2 agonistic monoclonal antibody targeting the costimulatory receptor OX40 (CD134). Peripheral TCRbeta sequencing was intended to test whether TCR sequence diversity was altered and clonal T-cell expansion was caused by ivuxolimab. Patients were allowed to have had prior anti-PD-1, anti-PD-L1 or anti-CTLA-4 therapy, and around 40% of the dose-escalation patients had previously received checkpoint inhibitors. The paper covers the monotherapy dose-escalation part of the phase I ivuxolimab trial, which included N of about 50 patients. Three dose-escalation patients achieved partial responses, one with hepatocellular carcinoma and two with cutaneous melanoma. Of the 50 or so patients in dose escalation, around 19 had hepatocellular carcinoma, about 15 had melanoma, 9 had renal cell carcinoma and 9 had head and neck cancer. The dose-escalation cohort was about 83% male with a mean age of approximately 59 years, ranging from roughly 23 to 79. Intravenous ivuxolimab was administered to patients every 2 weeks at six dose levels: 0.01, 0.1, 0.3, 1.5, 3 and 10 mg/kg.

The full study reports these points: After ivuxolimab, expanded clones were on average more numerous among CD8+ T cells than among CD4+ T cells. Low levels of normalized T-cell clonal expansion were also seen in some nonresponding patients. In the 0.1-3.0 mg/kg groups, partial responders had among the lowest normalized peripheral clonal expansion, particularly in CD8+ T cells. The antigen specificity of the clonally expanded peripheral T cells was not determined. At doses of 0.1 to 3.0 mg/kg, clonal expansion of both CD4+ and CD8+ T cells in blood was seen between baseline and week 6.

To sequence the TCRbeta CDR3 region, genomic DNA was isolated from the sorted cells. The immunoSEQ Assay was used for sequencing of TCRbeta CDR3 regions. TCRdb carries this immuneACCESS record with in-frame sequences only. Its versions omit some clonotypes, under half of them owing to an unresolved V gene in the studies checked, with the rest unexplained. This sample holds 25,000 to 35,000 clones; around 83% were observed only once. Jointly, the top ten make up around 25% of the sample. Patients with autoimmune disease history or receiving systemic immunosuppression were excluded from the trial. In every dose cohort, peripheral blood was drawn for TCR sequencing at baseline, cycle 4 day 1, and cycle 7 day 1. The samples were taken from a phase I, first-in-human, multicenter, open-label dose-escalation trial of ivuxolimab. Adults with locally advanced or metastatic head and neck squamous cell, hepatocellular, melanoma or renal cell carcinoma were enrolled in the trial. CD4+ and CD8+ T cells were sorted separately from peripheral blood before TCR sequencing.

The CDR3 numbers 16 residues from cysteine through phenylalanine. Only the CDR3 part of the read is kept: 48 bases, read in frame from the first base. CDR1 and CDR2 were assigned from the germline V gene as SGDLS and YYNGEE. The trim is 0 bases for V and 0 bases for J, with a gap of 9 bases between the germline ends. With regard to this clone: The antigen it recognizes is unknown. Base qualities are not at hand, and no much larger clone is one base apart.

This clonotype was obtained from an adult with an advanced solid tumor such as melanoma, head and neck, liver or kidney cancer. Recombination joined TRBV9 with TRBJ1-4; perhaps TRBD1 is the D gene, with 6 bases matching. Sequences were derived from CD4+ or CD8+ T cells sorted from blood, sampled in a trial of the OX40 agonist ivuxolimab. The CDR3 protein is CASSVATGSTNEKLFF. The sequenced DNA: TGTGCCAGCAGCGTAGCGACAGGCTCAACTAATGAAAAACTGTTTTTT.